This note documents a single T cell receptor (beta chain) sequence. What this receptor recognizes is not known. There are no base qualities to consult, and no much larger clone falls within one base. The entry originates in a study of blood T cell repertoires in COVID-19 (dated by TCRdb to the early 2020s). About the study as a whole: Samples covering the acute and convalescent phases of COVID-19 were provided by collaborators in the United States, Italy and Spain. The repertoires were made available in a free public database intended to serve as a resource for research on the immune response to SARS-CoV-2. Where available, HLA class I and class II types were obtained from metadata supplied by the sample provider rather than from assay-based typing. The prospective study material was composed of cDNA or gDNA derived from T cells, B-cell-depleted T cells, or PBMCs. Subjects who had been exposed to COVID-19, were actively infected with it, or had recovered from it provided the deeply sampled blood TCRbeta repertoires that made up the dataset. Samples came from the ongoing ImmuneRACE study (first 160 participants) plus 1,254 subjects from 6 global collaborators. Sample metadata almost always included a de-identified subject ID, COVID-19 status, age in years and sex. Results the study describes overall, beyond this receptor: How much clinical and demographic metadata was included differed by source and by participant, and the metadata was provided uncurated.

Each collaborating institution followed its own protocols to collect whole blood in K2EDTA tubes. For TCRbeta analysis, collaborators shipped samples in one of three forms: frozen whole blood, isolated PBMCs, or DNA extracted from either of those sample types. Reading from cysteine to phenylalanine, the CDR3 counts 13 amino acids. Only the CDR3 DNA is retained, 39 bases long and in frame from the first base. V and J lose 8 bases and 3 bases, and a span of 14 bases separates them. The germline V gene gives CDR1 as ENHRY and CDR2 as SYGVKD. TCRbeta CDR3 regions were amplified from genomic DNA using the immunoSEQ Assay, a bias-controlled multiplex PCR. In the source study's methods: The number of nucleated cells in each sample was estimated from the amplification of reference gene primers within the assay. To quantify the absolute abundance of each unique TCRbeta CDR3 rearrangement, sequence reads were collapsed and filtered. Productive Simpson clonality was computed per sample as the square root of Simpson's diversity index over productive rearrangements. TCRdb took over this immuneACCESS table, retaining in-frame rearrangements with V and J assigned. Such tables are incomplete; in checked studies, under half of the missing clones stem from an unresolved V gene, and the remainder is unexplained. The DNA gave D and trimming, while V, J and clone size come from that table. This sample comprises about 110,000 clones, approximately 82% of them detected only once. Less than 4% of the sample comes from the top ten.

Sequencing was done on a sample of peripheral blood. This clonotype was obtained from a woman aged 80 or over with acute or convalescent COVID-19. The chain uses TRBV10-3 and TRBJ2-7; TRBD2 might be the D gene, on 6 matching bases. The DNA is as follows: TGTGCCATCGGACGGGAGATGGGCTACGAGCAGTACTTC. It is translated as CAIGREMGYEQYF.